Within the sample, the clone carrying this T cell receptor (beta chain) is medium-sized. Antigen unknown. TRBV12-4/TRBJ1-2 clonotypes were amplified with adaptor-ligated barcode primers. TCRdb re-derived calls from the multiplex PCR reads in MiXCR, one entry per CDR3 protein. The sample contains 2,900 or so distinct CDR3 sequences, 4% to 5% of which appear only once. General observations from the study: In terms of TCR gene usage, tumor memory CD4+ T cells clustered together with blood and lymph node memory CD4+ cells, as well as with lymph node naive CD4+ cells. Under 2.4% of tumor Treg sequences matched blood Tregs or memory cells.

The CDR3 is 12 residues long. Trimming took 8 bases from V and 5 from J, leaving 12 bases between them. Sequencing used naive CD4+ T cells sorted from blood. Subset here: naive CD4+ T cells, CD4+CD45RA+CD25-. The rearrangement joins TRBV12-3 or TRBV12-4 to TRBJ1-2; possibly TRBD1 for D (6 bases). This TCR derives from a female donor with breast cancer. CDR3: CASSGQPYGYTF. CDR3 DNA: TGTGCCAGCTCCGGACAGCCTTATGGCTACACCTTC.